This TCR beta chain came from a study of PD-L1 blockade in urothelial cancer (dated 2017 in TCRdb). About the full investigation: All patients started therapy in about 2014 and received atezolizumab 1,200 mg intravenously every 3 weeks. About 85% of the roughly 30 patients were males with bladder-origin urothelial cancer, and about 65% of the 29 reported a prior smoking history. An ECOG performance status of 0 or 1 was recorded for the patients, and 0 to 3 prior chemotherapy regimens had been received by the patients. Blood samples were analyzed at 3 weeks after treatment start (second dose) and at 6 weeks after treatment start. Blood samples yielded a median of roughly 140,000 T cells and tens of thousands of unique TCRs, with median clonality roughly 0.084. The study was an exploratory multi-omic analysis of somatic, immune and clinical correlates of response to PD-L1 blockade with atezolizumab in urothelial cancer. Pretreatment tumor samples, along with matched peripheral blood collected serially before and after atezolizumab treatment, underwent TCR sequencing. Durable clinical benefit was defined as a progression-free survival longer than 6 months, and TCR features were additionally tested against progression-free survival and overall survival. In the same patients, whole exome sequencing and RNA sequencing of pretreatment tumors were performed in addition to TCR sequencing. Roughly ten patients achieved durable clinical benefit and 20 did not. Pretreatment blood TCR-seq was available for 27 to 30 patients, at least one posttreatment blood collection was obtained for some 24 patients, and tumor TCR-seq was available for some 24 patients.

Read against the paper, the sample's time point label means: pretreatment peripheral blood. A cohort of 25 to 30 patients with locally advanced or metastatic urothelial carcinoma, treated at Memorial Sloan Kettering on a trial protocol, was included. Peripheral blood mononuclear cells were collected from each patient pretreatment and during treatment, giving between 1 and 8 total time points per patient. The Qiagen DNeasy Blood extraction kit was used to purify genomic DNA from total PBMCs and tumor samples. PBMCs were collected pretreatment and during treatment, and were isolated and stored as previously described. Broad study findings and their caveats: A pretreatment peripheral blood TCR clonality below the median was linked to improved progression-free and overall survival. Greater expansion of tumor-associated TCR clones in peripheral blood 3 weeks after the start of treatment was observed in patients with durable benefit (n ≈ 24, p = 0.022). Small sample size (n ≈ 29) and many exploratory analyses mean the results are intended to be hypothesis-generating.

For this chain, trimming is 4 bases at the V end and 0 bases at the J end, and the number of junction bases without a gene match is 13. The CDR3 contains 18 residues, cysteine and phenylalanine counted. Kept here is only the CDR3 DNA, which spans 54 bases and is read in frame from base 1. The germline V gene (reference sequence) specifies LNHDA as CDR1 and SQIVND as CDR2. With respect to this clone: Which antigen it targets is not known. Qualities for individual bases were not recorded, and no much larger clone is one base off.

To estimate absolute template abundance from read counts, synthetic TCR analog templates were spiked into each PCR. The immunoSEQ assay used bias-controlled V and J gene primers to amplify TCRbeta CDR3 regions from genomic DNA. Rearranged TCRbeta segments were sequenced at approximately 20X coverage. The paper's processing steps were these. Clustering was used to correct sequencing errors, and CDR3s were annotated against IMGT so that V, D and J genes could be assigned. Downstream analyses used only productive TCRbeta rearrangements and left out out-of-frame or stop-codon sequences. Clonality was calculated as one minus the Shannon entropy normalized by the log of the number of unique productive sequences. Clones differing between time points or between blood and tumor were identified by Fisher's exact test with Benjamini-Hochberg correction at adjusted p below 0.01. The table was pulled from immuneACCESS by TCRdb, which kept in-frame rearrangements only. Such tables lose some clones; where checked, under half of the loss comes from unresolved V genes, and the rest has no known cause. For V, J and clone size, that table is used; D and trimming come from the DNA. This sample comprises roughly 63,000 clones, roughly 80% of them detected only once. Roughly 5% of the sample is held by the ten biggest clonotypes.

The clonotype originates from an older man with urothelial cancer. Recombination linked TRBV19 to TRBJ1-2; 8 middle bases align to TRBD1. The specimen comprised PBMCs, sampled around atezolizumab (anti-PD-L1) treatment. CDR3 loop: CASSRTGISFRANYGYTF. The sequenced DNA is TGTGCCAGTAGTAGGACAGGGATTTCATTCCGAGCTAACTATGGCTACACCTTC.